The present T cell receptor (beta chain) was sequenced within a study of cytomegalovirus exposure and HLA in healthy donors. The PCR ran on 60 Vbeta and 13 Jbeta primers. The method was immunoSEQ multiplex PCR; TCRdb's version includes in-frame clones alone and lacks a portion of them. The sample holds around 27,000 clones; more than 55% are singletons and the top ten take roughly two fifths. Germline-derived CDR1 and CDR2 are LNHDA and SQIVND (reference sequence). V was pared by 6 bases and J by 8 bases, with 12 bases of the junction left unmatched. The CDR3 length is 14 residues. The rearrangement uses TRBV19 and TRBJ1-1; 7 bases match TRBD1. The sequence came from a male donor in good health and CMV-seropositive. Source material: PBMCs. CDR3 nucleotide sequence: TGTGCCAGTAGACCTACCGGGACAGCCCCAGAAGCTTTCTTT. Translating it yields CASRPTGTAPEAFF.